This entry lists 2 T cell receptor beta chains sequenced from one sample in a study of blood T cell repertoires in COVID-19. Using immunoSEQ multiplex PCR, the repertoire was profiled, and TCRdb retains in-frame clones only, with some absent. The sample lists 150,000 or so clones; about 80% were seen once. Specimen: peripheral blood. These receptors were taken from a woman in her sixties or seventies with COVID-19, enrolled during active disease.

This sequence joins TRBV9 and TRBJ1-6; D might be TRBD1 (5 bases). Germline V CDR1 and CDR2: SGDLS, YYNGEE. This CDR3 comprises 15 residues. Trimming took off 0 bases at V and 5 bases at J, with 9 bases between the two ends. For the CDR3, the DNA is TGTGCCAGCAGCGTAGCGACAGATAATAATTCACCCCTCCACTTT. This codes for CASSVATDNNSPLHF.

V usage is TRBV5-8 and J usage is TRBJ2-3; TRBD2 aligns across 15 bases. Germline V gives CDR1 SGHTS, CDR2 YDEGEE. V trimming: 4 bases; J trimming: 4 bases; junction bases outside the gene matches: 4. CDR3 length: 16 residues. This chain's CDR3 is CASSRGLAGGADTQYF. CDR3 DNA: TGTGCCAGCAGCAGGGGACTAGCGGGGGGTGCAGATACGCAGTATTTT.